Sequencing of this T cell receptor beta chain was carried out in a study of blood T cells in healthy people across ages (dated by TCRdb to 2013 to 2016). As for the study more broadly: In model experiments, template switching captured about one uniquely barcoded TCR beta cDNA molecule for every two T cells. Age-related changes in TCR beta repertoire diversity were measured in the study by deep sequencing normalized with unique cDNA molecular identifiers. Donors of different ages were randomly distributed across sequencing lanes to avoid experimental bias. Four age groups were formed from the donors: young (average 16 years), middle-aged (approximately 40), aged (under 70) and long-lived (less than 85). Two additional independent replicas of 1 million unique cDNA reads from the same blood draw were analyzed for two donors (one aged 18 to 29 and one aged 80 or older).

The donors were 40 or so Caucasian individuals from Russia, aged 6 to 90 years, who were systemically healthy. Ten milliliters of peripheral blood were drawn from each donor into EDTA-treated Vacutainer tubes. Ficoll-Paque density-gradient centrifugation was used to isolate PBMCs, with at least 6 million obtained per sample. Total RNA, at least 6 micrograms per sample, was extracted from PBMCs with Trizol reagent. Naive CD45RAhigh/CD27high T cell percentages were measured by flow cytometry on a PBMC aliquot from every donor. The germline V and J ends show losses of 3 bases and 2 bases respectively, and no gene match explains 5 bases of the junction. Including the terminal cysteine and phenylalanine, the CDR3 comprises 15 residues. Solely the CDR3 DNA is kept, with 45 bases framed from the first base. Note on this clonotype: What this receptor recognizes is not known. No much larger clone is present one base from it, and per-base qualities are unavailable.

Library creation used 5' RACE. The sequencing machine was an Illumina HiSeq 2500. The second PCR ran for about 6 to 12 cycles and used a J-beta primer mix along with a sample-barcoded 5' primer. A template-switch 5' adaptor carrying 12 random nucleotides introduced a unique molecular identifier onto each TCR beta cDNA molecule. Each sample yielded at least 2.5 million CDR3-containing paired-end reads. All of the RNA was converted into first-strand cDNA using the Mint cDNA synthesis kit, with a TRBC-specific oligonucleotide serving as the primer. Following uracil-DNA glycosylase treatment, all cDNA underwent a first 18-cycle PCR with the universal primers M1SS and BC2_uni_R. In the original analysis: Normalization of each sample was performed by random selection of 1 million high-quality reads, each carrying a distinct molecular identifier. Instead of being binned into consensus sequences, reads that shared molecular identifiers were thrown out. CDR3 identification, clonotype clustering and error correction used MiTCR with a Q25 quality threshold and the strictest error-elimination algorithm. A nonparametric unseen species model using Euler transformation provided a lower-bound estimate of total TCR beta diversity. TCRdb applied fastp at Q25 and MiXCR to the public reads, then kept only in-frame beta chains. Each CDR3 protein gets just one entry, which takes the most common genes and DNA from the rows behind it. It is TCRdb's table, rather than the study itself, that gives the V and J calls and clone size. The sample records approximately 800,000 distinct CDR3 sequences, approximately 60% of which are singletons. The ten largest make up about a quarter of the sample.

What the authors observed across the whole study: The long-lived group showed more naive CD4+ T cells, fewer expanded clones and increased TCR diversity than the aged group, suggesting age selection. Total diversity estimates from one million sequenced T cells were considered lower bounds and underestimates. A strong correlation was found between observed TCR beta diversity and the percentage of naive T cells measured by flow cytometry. Because the CMV infection status of the donors was unknown, age-related changes in expanded clonotypes may potentially have been confounded. Because profiling used bulk unsorted PBMCs, naive and antigen-experienced compartments could not be compared conclusively. Observed TCR beta diversity per million T cells fell roughly linearly with age, and a significant reduction was already apparent by age around 40.

This TCR derives from a middle-aged man in good health. The V gene is TRBV12-3 or TRBV12-4 and the J gene is TRBJ2-3; 7 bases in between match TRBD2. The sequenced sample consisted of blood. The CDR3 protein is CASSLVAGYTDTQYF. The DNA reads as follows: TGTGCCAGCAGTTTGGTAGCGGGTTACACAGATACGCAGTATTTT.